Following are 18 T cell receptor beta chains from one sample sequenced in a study of early T cells in non-severe SARS-CoV-2 infection. A single record per CDR3 protein comes from TCRdb applying MiXCR to the 5' RACE reads. The table records about 83,000 distinct CDR3 sequences, 9% to 15% of them present only once. The sequenced sample was whole blood. These receptors all stem from an adult who was a healthcare worker with PCR-confirmed SARS-CoV-2 infection or an uninfected control (not recorded which).

This clonotype has a count of ten or more. The chain joins TRBV3-1 to TRBJ2-2; 10 bases align to TRBD1. J lost 2 bases, V lost 1 base, and 4 bases had no gene match. The V gene's germline CDR1 is LGHDT and CDR2 YNNKEL (reference sequence). This CDR3 region has 17 residues. The CDR3 coding sequence is TGTGCCAGCAGCCAAGGAGGGACAGGGGCTAACACCGGGGAGCTGTTTTTT. Translating it yields CASSQGGTGANTGELFF. The variable domain in full, completed from reference TRBV3-1 and TRBJ2-2, reads DTAVSQTPKYLVTQMGNDKSIKCEQNLGHDTMYWYKQDSKKFLKIMFSYNNKELIINETVPNRFSPKSPDKAHLNLHINSLELGDSAVYFCASSQGGTGANTGELFFGEGSRLTVL.

The sample holds many counts of this clonotype. The V and J genes are TRBV29-1 and TRBJ2-7; 7 nucleotides line up with TRBD2. The CDR3 has 12 residues. CDR1 SQVTM and CDR2 ANQGSEA come from the germline V gene. V shed 7 bases, J shed 5 bases, and the junction held 8 bases outside the gene matches. CDR3 amino acids: CSGTWGGDEQYF. The CDR3 region has the DNA TGCAGCGGCACCTGGGGAGGGGACGAGCAGTACTTC.

This clonotype was recorded at least ten times. This rearrangement joins TRBV4-2 to TRBJ1-3; no clear D gene. Germline V gene sequence: CDR1 LGHNA, CDR2 YNFKEQ. The CDR3 contains 13 residues. Trimming removed 4 bases at V and 2 bases at J, with 6 bases between. For the CDR3, the DNA is TGTGCCAGCAGCCTGCGGGCTGGAAACACCATATATTTT. This encodes CASSLRAGNTIYF.

A single count supports this clonotype. The chain employs TRBV7-3 and TRBJ1-1, with no clear D. This CDR3 contains 15 residues. Germline V CDR1 and CDR2: SGHTA, FQGTGA. The V end lost 0 bases, the J end lost 0 bases, and 8 bases lay between the germline ends. CDR3 region: CASSLTRSLNTEAFF. The CDR3 DNA is TGTGCCAGCAGCTTAACGCGCAGTTTGAACACTGAAGCTTTCTTT. Drawing the rest from reference TRBV7-3 and TRBJ1-1, the complete variable domain is GAGVSQTPSNKVTEKGKYVELRCDPISGHTALYWYRQSLGQGPEFLIYFQGTGAADDSGLPNDRFFAVRPEGSVSTLKIQRTERGDSAVYLCASSLTRSLNTEAFFGQGTRLTVV.

This clonotype occurred many times. This sequence joins TRBV5-1 and TRBJ2-2; 8 nucleotides align to TRBD2. This CDR3 is 15 amino acids long. V lost 6 bases to trimming and J lost 6 bases; unmatched junction nucleotides: 10. The germline V gene encodes CDR1 SGHRS and CDR2 YFSETQ. CDR3: CASKEMGLDPGELFF. CDR3 coding DNA: TGCGCCAGCAAGGAGATGGGACTAGATCCCGGGGAGCTGTTTTTT.

J is TRBJ2-7 and V is TRBV6-5; tentative D call: TRBD2 (5 bases). Trimming shortened V by 6 bases and J by 2 bases, and 11 bases separated the two germline ends. Germline V lookup: CDR1 MNHEY, CDR2 SVGAGI. The CDR3 is 13 amino acids. CDR3 loop: CASRDPGTYEQYF. The CDR3 coding sequence is TGTGCCAGCAGAGATCCGGGAACCTACGAGCAGTACTTC.

This chain links TRBV19 with TRBJ2-2, with 10 bases that match TRBD1. CDR3 size: 16 residues. Germline CDR1 and CDR2: LNHDA and SQIVND (reference sequence). V gave up 5 bases and J gave up 5 bases; unmatched junction bases: 8. The CDR3 here is CASSQRQGASTGELFF. The CDR3, as DNA: TGTGCCAGTAGTCAAAGACAGGGGGCGAGTACCGGGGAGCTGTTTTTT.

There are many counts of this clonotype. CDR3 sequence: CASSNTVYEQYF. The CDR3 DNA follows: TGTGCCAGCAGTAATACAGTCTACGAGCAGTACTTC. V usage is TRBV6-6 and J usage is TRBJ2-7; no clear D. The CDR3 is made up of 12 amino acids. V was trimmed by 5 bases and J by 3 bases, leaving 8 bases between them. Germline CDR1 reads MNHNY; CDR2 reads SVGAGI (reference sequence).

This clonotype was detected many times. The chain links TRBV10-3 to TRBJ2-5; 8 positions match TRBD1. The V gene's germline CDR1 is ENHRY and CDR2 SYGVKD. The trim removed 3 bases at V and 3 bases at J, leaving 15 bases unmatched. This CDR3 comprises 18 residues. The CDR3 DNA is TGTGCCATCAGTGAAGCCATCATTAGACAGGGGACCGAAGAGACCCAGTACTTC. Encoded protein: CAISEAIIRQGTEETQYF.

The chain combines TRBV7-6 with TRBJ2-2; 8 positions agree with TRBD1. With 4 bases clipped from V and 5 bases from J, the junction kept 18 bases outside the gene matches. CDR1 and CDR2 (germline): SGHVS, FNYEAQ. The CDR3 is 19 residues long. The CDR3: CASSSSRQGRRLETGELFF. For the CDR3, the DNA is TGTGCCAGCAGCTCGAGCCGACAGGGGCGAAGGCTAGAAACCGGGGAGCTGTTTTTT.

V usage is TRBV15 and J usage is TRBJ2-7, with D unresolved. Trimming took off 0 bases at V and 3 bases at J, with 3 bases between the two ends. CDR3 size: 12 residues. Germline V gives CDR1 LNHNV, CDR2 YYDKDF (reference sequence). The CDR3 bases are TGTGCCACCAGCAGAGATTTCTACGAGCAGTACTTC. This codes for CATSRDFYEQYF.

The chain uses TRBV11-1 and TRBJ2-1, with D perhaps TRBD2 (6 bases). CDR1 is SGHAT and CDR2 is FQDESV in the germline V gene (reference sequence). V was shortened by 5 bases and J by 3 bases, with 14 bases between the two germline ends. This CDR3 comprises 15 residues. The CDR3 DNA sequence: TGTGCCAGCAGCAAAGGGCGGGGTCACTACAATGAGCAGTTCTTC. The encoded protein is CASSKGRGHYNEQFF.

This clonotype showed up many times. The J gene is TRBJ2-3, the V gene TRBV6-2 or TRBV6-3; no reliable D call. Germline CDR1 and CDR2: MNHEY and SVGEGT. V was pared by 7 bases and J by 0 bases, with 14 bases between. This CDR3 has 15 residues. The CDR3 DNA is TGTGCCAGCACCCGACGGCTGGAAAGCACAGATACGCAGTATTTT. Translation gives CASTRRLESTDTQYF.

This clonotype has ten or more counts. The chain combines TRBV20-1 with TRBJ2-1; 8 bases are shared with TRBD2. The CDR3 loop spans 16 amino acids. CDR1 and CDR2 (germline): DFQATT, SNEGSKA (reference sequence). V lost 1 base, J lost 5 bases, and 10 bases stayed unmatched. CDR3 amino acids: CSARGVLGGEDNEQFF. The CDR3 DNA reads TGCAGTGCTAGAGGTGTTCTCGGGGGGGAGGACAATGAGCAGTTCTTC.

The V gene is TRBV20-1, the J gene TRBJ2-3; possible D gene TRBD2, 7 bases. Germline V gives CDR1 DFQATT, CDR2 SNEGSKA (reference sequence). The CDR3 totals 15 residues. Trimming stripped 7 bases from V and 1 base from J, with 18 bases between. The CDR3 region is CSVGSGGGGTDTQYF. In nucleotides, the CDR3 is TGCAGTGTAGGGTCGGGGGGCGGTGGCACAGATACGCAGTATTTT.

In regard to this clonotype: At one end, the junction sequence differs from germline, possibly due to a read error. The genes are TRBV7-9 and TRBJ1-3; D unresolved. Per germline, CDR1 SEHNR and CDR2 FQNEAQ (reference sequence). The CDR3 is 10 residues long. CDR3 amino acids: CASSSPGFNF. The CDR3 nucleotides are TGTGCCAGCAGCTCTCCTGGATTTAACTTT.

In its sample, this clonotype was seen many times. This rearrangement joins TRBV20-1 to TRBJ2-7, with D possibly TRBD2 on 6 matching bases. Per the germline V gene, CDR1 is DFQATT and CDR2 is SNEGSKA (reference sequence). The germline V and J ends were trimmed by 3 bases and 7 bases, with 25 bases remaining between them. This CDR3 comprises 16 residues. The CDR3 sequence: CSARKNRGDSDREQYF. In DNA, the CDR3 is TGCAGTGCTAGGAAGAATCGCGGGGACTCGGACCGGGAGCAGTACTTC.

This clonotype was observed a few times. The V call is TRBV6-1, the J call TRBJ1-2; weak D call: TRBD1 (6 bases). The CDR3 length is 12 residues. Germline values: CDR1 MNHNS, CDR2 SASEGT. Trimming pared 6 bases from V and 4 bases from J, leaving 9 bases between. The chain's CDR3 is CASRQGSYGYTF. The CDR3 DNA sequence: TGTGCCAGCAGACAGGGTAGCTATGGCTACACCTTC.